Following are 27 T cell receptor beta chains from one sample sequenced in a study of Ad26.COV2.S vaccination and SARS-CoV-2 variants. Sequencing used immunoSEQ multiplex PCR; TCRdb keeps in-frame clones, though not all of them. This repertoire shows about 320,000 clones, around 85% found once; its top ten account for 2.1%. Treatment of the sample: some 20 received Ad26.COV2.S at low or high dose, single or two shots; several received placebo; per-sample allocation not given. Day 63 following the first vaccine or placebo injection was when the samples were taken. Sequenced here: peripheral blood, sampled in a trial of Ad26.COV2.S vaccine versus placebo. The source is a person between 18 and 59 years old who received the Ad26.COV2.S COVID-19 vaccine or a placebo.

In its sample, this clone was seen many times. Other DNA sequences in the sample encode the same CDR3. The V call is TRBV27, the J call TRBJ1-2; D is unclear. The CDR3 consists of 14 residues. CDR1 MNHEY and CDR2 SMNVEV come from the germline V gene (reference sequence). With 0 bases removed from V and 2 bases from J, the gap between germline ends came to 7 bases. The CDR3 sequence: CASSLSRANYGYTF. The CDR3 nucleotides read TGTGCCAGCAGTTTATCCCGGGCGAACTATGGCTACACCTTC.

The chain uses TRBV28 and TRBJ2-2; 8 bases map to TRBD1. V gave up 6 bases and J gave up 0 bases; unmatched junction bases: 9. The CDR3 length is 17 residues. In germline, CDR1 is MDHEN, CDR2 SYDVKM. Written as DNA, the CDR3 is TGTGCCAGCAGCGTACAGGGGGAGACACCGAACACCGGGGAGCTGTTTTTT. Translating gives CASSVQGETPNTGELFF.

The rearrangement uses TRBV2 and TRBJ2-5; 8 nucleotides line up with TRBD2. The CDR3 is 13 amino acids. Germline assignment: CDR1 SNHLY and CDR2 FYNNEI. After removal of 10 bases from V and 3 bases from J, the junction contained 7 bases not matched to a gene. The CDR3 DNA is TGTGCCACTTTTAGCGGGGTTAAAGAGACCCAGTACTTC. This encodes CATFSGVKETQYF.

V gene TRBV6-5 combines with J gene TRBJ2-7; D is possibly TRBD1 or TRBD2 (5 bases each). With 6 bases removed from V and 2 bases from J, the gap between germline ends came to 14 bases. This CDR3 is 14 amino acids long. Germline CDR1 reads MNHEY; CDR2 reads SVGAGI. DNA of the CDR3: TGTGCCAGCAGCGAGAGGGACCCCCCCTACGAGCAGTACTTC. It encodes CASSERDPPYEQYF.

The rearrangement uses TRBV18 and TRBJ2-7; 8 positions agree with TRBD2. V shed 3 bases, J shed 6 bases, and the junction held 7 bases outside the gene matches. Germline CDR1 is KGHSH and CDR2 is LQKENI. The CDR3 is 14 amino acids. The CDR3 DNA reads as TGTGCCAGCTCACCCACGGGGGGGGCCAGCGAGCAGTACTTC. Its translation: CASSPTGGASEQYF.

The chain joins TRBV7-5 to TRBJ2-7; TRBD1 is the table's D call, not checked against the DNA. TRBV7-5 is reported as a pseudogene. There are 13 residues in the CDR3. The CDR3 coding sequence is TGTGTCAGAAGCTTAGAACAGGGGAGCGAGCAGTACTTC. Amino acid sequence: CVRSLEQGSEQYF.

J is TRBJ2-1 and V is TRBV5-1; no clear D. Trimming left V 0 bases short and J 0 bases short, with 7 bases between. CDR3 size: 15 residues. Per germline, CDR1 SGHRS and CDR2 YFSETQ. CDR3 residues: CASSLADNSYNEQFF. DNA for the CDR3: TGCGCCAGCAGCTTGGCCGATAACTCCTACAATGAGCAGTTCTTC.

Comment on this clone: Relative to the germline gene, one junction end is altered; a read error may explain this. The CDR3 sequence: CASREGPQTGNQPQHF. CDR3 in DNA: TGTGCCAGCAGAGAAGGACCCCAAACAGGGAATCAGCCCCAGCATTTT. The chain joins TRBV6-1 to TRBJ1-5; D is perhaps TRBD1 (6 bases). This CDR3 is 16 amino acids long. Germline-derived CDR1 and CDR2 are MNHNS and SASEGT.

This chain joins TRBV7-3 and TRBJ2-6; the D gene is possibly TRBD2 (5 bases). The CDR3 extends over 17 amino acids. V dropped 4 bases and J dropped 2 bases, with 15 bases sitting between them. CDR1 is SGHTA, CDR2 FQGTGA, per germline. The CDR3 DNA reads TGTGCCAGCAGCTCCGATACCGGGATCGCTGGGGCCAACGTCCTGACTTTC. Translation: CASSSDTGIAGANVLTF.

The chain has TRBV6-5 and TRBJ1-1; 7 bases align to TRBD1. Trimming cost V 8 bases and J 4 bases; bases outside gene matches: 13. Germline-derived CDR1 and CDR2 are MNHEY and SVGAGI. The CDR3 consists of 15 residues. CDR3 protein: CASVTAGHRGTEAFF. CDR3 nucleotides: TGTGCCAGCGTTACAGCGGGGCACAGGGGCACTGAAGCTTTCTTT.

This chain joins TRBV5-1 and TRBJ2-7, with D possibly being TRBD1 (6 bases). V was trimmed by 0 bases and J by 5 bases, leaving 12 bases between them. CDR1 and CDR2 (germline): SGHRS, YFSETQ. The CDR3 consists of 14 residues. In nucleotides, the CDR3 is TGCGCCAGCAGCTTGGTCCAGGGGTTCCACGAGCAGTACTTC. It is translated as CASSLVQGFHEQYF.

The chain joins TRBV10-3 to TRBJ2-7; D tentatively reads TRBD1 or TRBD2 (5 bases each). V shed 10 bases and J shed 2 bases, with 12 bases lying between them. This CDR3 has 12 amino acids. From germline, CDR1 is ENHRY and CDR2 SYGVKD. For the CDR3, the DNA is TGTGCCACCCGGGACGGCGCCTACGAGCAGTACTTC. Translation gives CATRDGAYEQYF.

The rearrangement uses TRBV19 and TRBJ2-1; D perhaps matches TRBD2 (6 bases). The CDR3 runs to 16 residues. The V and J ends lost 3 bases and 1 base respectively, with 13 bases between them. Germline CDR1 reads LNHDA; CDR2 reads SQIVND (reference sequence). Written as DNA, the CDR3 is TGTGCCAGTAGTATCTGGCGGGGCAAGTCCTACAATGAGCAGTTCTTC. This sequence encodes CASSIWRGKSYNEQFF. The whole variable domain, filled in from reference TRBV19 and TRBJ2-1, reads DGGITQSPKYLFRKEGQNVTLSCEQNLNHDAMYWYRQDPGQGLRLIYYSQIVNDFQKGDIAEGYSVSREKKESFPLTVTSAQKNPTAFYLCASSIWRGKSYNEQFFGPGTRLTVL.

The chain combines TRBV4-1 with TRBJ1-5, with 9 bases matching TRBD1. The CDR3 consists of 14 residues. Germline-derived CDR1 and CDR2 are MGHRA and YSYEKL. Unmatched junction bases numbered 3, after V lost 1 base and J lost 8 bases. The DNA for the CDR3 is TGCGCCAGCAGCCAAGGACAGGGGGTTGAGCCCCAGCATTTT. Translated, it gives CASSQGQGVEPQHF.

This clone was recorded only once. V gene TRBV2 combines with J gene TRBJ1-2, with TRBD1 matching 7 bases. CDR1 is SNHLY, CDR2 FYNNEI, per germline. The CDR3 spans 15 residues. V was pared by 3 bases and J by 4 bases, with 8 bases of the junction left unmatched. The CDR3 is CASSETGQGGYGYTF. The CDR3 DNA is TGTGCCAGCAGTGAGACAGGGCAGGGCGGCTATGGCTACACCTTC.

CDR3 loop: CASSHLDRGHILPQYF. The CDR3 DNA reads TGTGCCAGCAGCCATTTAGACAGGGGCCATATACTACCCCAGTACTTC. The J gene is TRBJ2-5, the V gene TRBV21-1; the D segment call TRBD1 is taken from the table without a DNA check. TRBV21-1 is termed a pseudogene. The CDR3 sequence is 16 residues long.

The V and J genes are TRBV5-8 and TRBJ2-7; 12 bases match TRBD2. CDR3 length: 16 residues. V gave up 0 bases and J gave up 3 bases; unmatched junction bases: 4. The germline CDR1 and CDR2 sequences are SGHTS and YDEGEE. CDR3: CASSLVRLAGDYEQYF. The CDR3, as DNA: TGTGCCAGCAGCTTGGTACGACTAGCGGGGGACTACGAGCAGTACTTC.

The chain is built from TRBV5-1 and TRBJ1-6; D may be TRBD1 (6 bases). Germline CDR1 is SGHRS and CDR2 is YFSETQ. V lost 0 bases and J lost 8, with 9 bases in between. This CDR3 is 14 amino acids long. This CDR3 reads CASSLGDIDSPLHF. Here the CDR3 DNA reads TGCGCCAGCAGCTTGGGGGACATAGATTCACCCCTCCACTTT.

The chain couples TRBV14 to TRBJ1-5, with unresolved D. CDR1 is SGHDN and CDR2 is FVKESK in the germline V gene. Trimming took off 3 bases at V and 5 bases at J, with 8 bases between the two ends. The CDR3 runs to 13 residues. CDR3 residues: CASSQDGHQPQHF. For the CDR3, the DNA is TGTGCCAGCAGCCAGGACGGTCATCAGCCCCAGCATTTT. Drawing the rest from reference TRBV14 and TRBJ1-5, the complete variable domain is EAGVTQFPSHSVIEKGQTVTLRCDPISGHDNLYWYRRVMGKEIKFLLHFVKESKQDESGMPNNRFLAERTGGTYSTLKVQPAELEDSGVYFCASSQDGHQPQHFGDGTRLSIL.

V and J are TRBV3-1 (or the pseudogene TRBV3-2) and TRBJ1-2; TRBD1 aligns across 8 bases. This CDR3 region has 14 residues. The J segment lost 4 bases and the V segment lost 5 bases, leaving 6 bases of the junction unmatched. Germline CDR1 and CDR2: LGHDT and YNNKEL (reference sequence). The CDR3 loop reads CASSFRGRGYGYTF. Written as DNA, the CDR3 is TGTGCCAGCAGCTTCAGGGGGCGAGGCTATGGCTACACCTTC.

The chain joins TRBV4-2 to TRBJ2-3, with TRBD2 matching 10 bases. The J segment lost 7 bases and the V segment lost 0 bases, leaving 10 bases of the junction unmatched. Germline V lookup: CDR1 LGHNA, CDR2 YNFKEQ. This CDR3 has 17 amino acids. The CDR3 nucleotides are TGTGCCAGCAGCCAAGATCCAAGCGGGGGGGCAGTAAATACGCAGTATTTT. Residues: CASSQDPSGGAVNTQYF.

This rearrangement joins TRBV30 to TRBJ1-2, with D perhaps TRBD1 (5 bases). Between the trimmed V and J ends, which lost 3 bases and 1 base, there was a span of 6 bases. Germline assignment: CDR1 GTSNPN and CDR2 SVGIG (reference sequence). This CDR3 has 12 amino acids. CDR3 region: CAWSQGNYGYTF. CDR3 bases: TGTGCCTGGAGCCAGGGTAACTATGGCTACACCTTC.

There are many counts of this clone. The chain employs TRBV2 and TRBJ2-1; 8 bases align to TRBD1. V was clipped by 8 bases and J by 9 bases; unmatched bases: 12. This CDR3 is built from 14 residues. Germline V gene sequence: CDR1 SNHLY, CDR2 FYNNEI. The CDR3 bases are TGTGCCAGCCGAAAATCACAGGGGGTAGGTGAGCAGTTCTTC. Translated: CASRKSQGVGEQFF.

The chain is built from TRBV4-2 and TRBJ1-1; D gene ambiguous. This CDR3 region has 15 residues. V was pared by 0 bases and J by 5 bases, with 13 bases between. Germline V gene sequence: CDR1 LGHNA, CDR2 YNFKEQ. This chain's CDR3 is CASSQERSSRTEAFF. The CDR3 DNA is TGTGCCAGCAGCCAAGAGAGGTCCTCGCGGACTGAAGCTTTCTTT.

The gene calls are TRBV2 and TRBJ1-2; the D is unclear. Trimming took 4 bases from V and 5 from J, leaving 14 bases between them. Germline CDR1 is SNHLY and CDR2 is FYNNEI. The CDR3 loop spans 14 amino acids. CDR3 loop: CASSAGVAAYGYTF. In DNA, the CDR3 is TGTGCCAGCAGTGCGGGTGTGGCGGCTTATGGCTACACCTTC. Using reference TRBV2 and TRBJ1-2 for the parts outside the CDR3, the full variable domain is EPEVTQTPSHQVTQMGQEVILRCVPISNHLYFYWYRQILGQKVEFLVSFYNNEISEKSEIFDDQFSVERPDGSNFTLKIRSTKLEDSAMYFCASSAGVAAYGYTFGSGTRLTVV.

This chain connects TRBV6-5 to TRBJ1-2; no clear D. The CDR3 runs 13 residues. Looked up from germline, CDR1 is MNHEY and CDR2 is SVGAGI. Trimming removed 4 bases at V and 6 bases at J, with 12 bases between. Written as DNA, the CDR3 is TGTGCCAGCAGTTTCTTAGAAAGGGATGGCTACACCTTC. Its translation: CASSFLERDGYTF.

This chain uses TRBV6-5 with TRBJ2-6; D uncertain. Germline V gene sequence: CDR1 MNHEY, CDR2 SVGAGI. The CDR3 is 13 residues long. Trimming pared 8 bases from V and 1 base from J, leaving 6 bases between. For the CDR3, the DNA is TGTGCCAGCTGTAGGTCTGGGGCCAACGTCCTGACTTTC. Its translation is CASCRSGANVLTF.